This is a list of T cell receptor beta chains from one sample in a study of T-cell reconstitution after alpha-beta-depleted transplantation in children. TCRdb called the PCR reads again in MiXCR, with one record for every CDR3 protein. Among hundreds of thousands of distinct CDR3 sequences listed, roughly an eighth were seen once. Material: PBMCs from the stem cell graft donor, obtained from the stem cell graft. Receptor source: a human donor who donated a stem cell graft to a child with combined immunodeficiency. CDR3s include the opening cysteine and the closing phenylalanine or tryptophan. Fields, in order: clone size, D gene, J gene, V gene, CDR3 DNA, CDR3 protein. A D gene is named only where the DNA matches it firmly. A clone size is listed for some rows: how often the clone was seen (once, few, many), or a class if it is expanded.

>few|-|TRBJ2-3|TRBV4-1
TGCGCCAGCAGCGCAGCTGGCTCAGATACGCAGTATTTT
CASSAAGSDTQYF
>-|TRBD1|TRBJ2-7|TRBV6-5
TGTGCCAGCAGTAACCTACAGGGGGCCCTTCCCTACGAGCAGTACTTC
CASSNLQGALPYEQYF
>-|-|TRBJ2-6|TRBV3-1
TGTGCCAGCAGCCAAGACAACAGTGGGGCCAACGTCCTGACTTTC
CASSQDNSGANVLTF
>-|TRBD2|TRBJ2-1|TRBV29-1
TGCAGCGTTTATACTAGCGGGAGGGTATACAATGAGCAGTTCTTC
CSVYTSGRVYNEQFF
>-|TRBD1|TRBJ1-1|TRBV12-3/TRBV12-4
TGTGCCAGCAGTACCCGGGACAGCGGATTGAACACTGAAGCTTTCTTT
CASSTRDSGLNTEAFF
>many|-|TRBJ2-7|TRBV29-1
TGCAGCGTTGGGGACATTCCTTACGAGCAGTACTTC
CSVGDIPYEQYF
>few|TRBD1|TRBJ1-5|TRBV2
TGTGCCAGCAGCGCGACAGGGATCAATCAGCCCCAGCATTTT
CASSATGINQPQHF
>few|-|TRBJ2-5|TRBV29-1
TGCAGCGTCGCCCACTTCGTAGGAGAGACCCAGTACTTC
CSVAHFVGETQYF
>-|-|TRBJ2-7|TRBV12-3/TRBV12-4
TGTGCCAGCACCCTGGGGGTTCCCTACGAGCAGTACTTC
CASTLGVPYEQYF
>many|-|TRBJ1-4|TRBV6-1
TGTGCCAGCAGTGAACAGCAAGGGAATGAAAAACTGTTTTTT
CASSEQQGNEKLFF
>many|-|TRBJ1-1|TRBV15
TGTGCCACCAGCAGAGTGAGTTTTATTGGTTCAGCTAACACTGAAGCTTTCTTT
CATSRVSFIGSANTEAFF
>many|-|TRBJ2-5|TRBV10-3
TGTGCCATCAGTGAGTCCGTTCCCGCAGGGGAGACCCAGTACTTC
CAISESVPAGETQYF
>-|-|TRBJ2-5|TRBV12-3/TRBV12-4
TGTGCCAGCAGTTTTGCGTTACAAGAGACCCAGTACTTC
CASSFALQETQYF
>few|-|TRBJ2-7|TRBV10-3
TGTGCCATCATGTTCCCCTACGAGCAGTACTTC
CAIMFPYEQYF
>few|-|TRBJ1-4|TRBV5-1
TGCGCCAGCAGCTGGGGGACCGTTGCAACTAATGAAAAACTGTTTTTT
CASSWGTVATNEKLFF
>many|-|TRBJ2-7|TRBV5-1
TGCGCCAGCACCGCGACAGATACCGTCTACGAGCAGTACTTC
CASTATDTVYEQYF
>few|TRBD2|TRBJ2-7|TRBV7-2
TGTGCCAGCAGCCCTTTACTAGCGGGCGAGCAGTACTTC
CASSPLLAGEQYF
>-|-|TRBJ2-1|TRBV7-9
TGTGCCAGCAGCTCCCGGGACTCCATCAATGAGCAGTTCTTC
CASSSRDSINEQFF
>-|-|TRBJ2-7|TRBV6-5
TGTGCCAGCAGTTACTCGCCTGGGGTTTACGAGCAGTACTTC
CASSYSPGVYEQYF
>many|TRBD2|TRBJ2-5|TRBV4-3
TGCGCCAGCAGCCAAAACCTAGCGGGGTTCGGGGAGACCCAGTACTTC
CASSQNLAGFGETQYF
>few|-|TRBJ2-3|TRBV15
TGTGCCACCAGCAGGCGGGGGGACAGATCAGATACGCAGTATTTT
CATSRRGDRSDTQYF
>-|-|TRBJ2-3|TRBV6-1
TGTGCCAGCAGTGAAAGCTTTCGAGGCCAGGGGTATTTT
CASSESFRGQGYF
>few|-|TRBJ1-2|TRBV6-2/TRBV6-3
TGTGCCAGCAGTTACTCGACTATACAGGGAACCTATGGCTACACCTTC
CASSYSTIQGTYGYTF
>few|-|TRBJ2-4|TRBV25-1
TGTGCCAGCAGTGAATGGGGGGACGCAGCCAAAAACATTCAGTACTTC
CASSEWGDAAKNIQYF
>-|-|TRBJ2-5|TRBV7-2
TGTGCCAGCAGCGTACGTATTGCGGGGACAGAGACCCAGTACTTC
CASSVRIAGTETQYF
>few|-|TRBJ1-4|TRBV4-1
TGCGCCAGCAGCCAATTAACACAGATATCTGGTGAAAAACTGTTTTTT
CASSQLTQISGEKLFF
>many|TRBD2|TRBJ2-3|TRBV6-4
TGTGCCAGCAGTGAAGCGGGGGGGTCACAGATACGGTATTTT
CASSEAGGSQIRYF
>-|-|TRBJ2-3|TRBV11-2
TGTGCCAGCAGCATCAGTAACCCTAGCACAGATACGCAGTATTTT
CASSISNPSTDTQYF
>-|-|TRBJ2-7|TRBV14
TGTGCCAGCAGCCAAGTAAGGACAACCTACGAGCAGTACTTC
CASSQVRTTYEQYF
>few|-|TRBJ2-1|TRBV4-2
TGTGCCAGCAGCCAAGATGGGGGTTGGGGCATAAAGGAGTATAATGAGCAGTTCTTC
CASSQDGGWGIKEYNEQFF
>few|-|TRBJ2-3|TRBV4-1
TGCGCCAGCAGCCAAGATCAACCAGGGTTCAGCACAGATACGCAGTATTTT
CASSQDQPGFSTDTQYF
>-|-|TRBJ2-2|TRBV5-1
TGCGCCAGCAGCTTTGGGGCCGGCACCGGGGAGCTGTTTTTT
CASSFGAGTGELFF
>-|TRBD1|TRBJ1-2|TRBV12-3/TRBV12-4
TGTGCCAGCAGTTTAGTATCTACAGGGGGCGTCTATGGCTACACCTTC
CASSLVSTGGVYGYTF
>-|TRBD1|TRBJ1-3|TRBV30
TGTGCCTGGAGTCCGACAGGGGGCTACGGAAACACCATATATTTT
CAWSPTGGYGNTIYF
>many|-|TRBJ2-3|TRBV7-8
TGTGCCAGCAGCTCAAGGGGAGATACGCAGTATTTT
CASSSRGDTQYF
>-|-|TRBJ2-5|TRBV11-2
TGTGCCAGCAGCTTCGGGCTCCCACAGTACTTC
CASSFGLPQYF
>few|TRBD1|TRBJ1-1|TRBV28
TGTGCCAGCAGTCCTTGGACAGGGAACACTGAAGCTTTCTTT
CASSPWTGNTEAFF
>few|-|TRBJ1-5|TRBV12-3/TRBV12-4
TGTGCCAGCAGTTTGTCGGGGCCGGGGCAGCCCCAGCATTTT
CASSLSGPGQPQHF
>-|-|TRBJ2-1|TRBV11-1
TGTGCCAGCAGCTTAGGCCCAGCGAATGATGAGCAGTTCTTC
CASSLGPANDEQFF
>-|-|TRBJ1-2|TRBV29-1
TGCAGCGTTGAGGTCCAGGAGGGCTACACCTTC
CSVEVQEGYTF
>-|-|TRBJ1-2|TRBV12-3/TRBV12-4
TGTGCCAGCAGTATACTGACAGGCTATGGCTACACCTTC
CASSILTGYGYTF
>-|TRBD1|TRBJ2-6|TRBV5-6
TGTGCCAGCCGGGGCCGGGACAGGGGTCCTGGGGCCAACGTCCTGACTTTC
CASRGRDRGPGANVLTF
>-|-|TRBJ2-7|TRBV28
TGTGCCAGCAGTTTGGGGGAACAAGCCTACGAGCAGTACTTC
CASSLGEQAYEQYF
>-|TRBD1|TRBJ1-4|TRBV29-1
TGCAGCGTTGGGGACAGGGGTCGACCTAATGAAAAACTGTTTTTT
CSVGDRGRPNEKLFF
>few|TRBD2|TRBJ2-2|TRBV9
TGTGCCAGCAGCTATAGCGGGAGGAACACCGGGGAGCTGTTTTTT
CASSYSGRNTGELFF
>-|TRBD2|TRBJ2-2|TRBV6-2/TRBV6-3
TGTGCCAGCAGCTCCCCGGGACTAGCGAAGAACACCGGGGAGCTGTTTTTT
CASSSPGLAKNTGELFF
>-|TRBD2|TRBJ2-2|TRBV14
TGTGCCAGCAGCCAAGATAGAGTCCAGCGGGGGGGCACCGGGGAGCTGTTTTTT
CASSQDRVQRGGTGELFF
>many|TRBD1|TRBJ2-7|TRBV29-1
TGCAGCGTAGCCGGGACAGGGGTCCACGAGCAGTACTTC
CSVAGTGVHEQYF
>few|-|TRBJ1-1|TRBV5-1
TGCGCCAGCAGCTTCTCCGGAAGGAACACTGAAGCTTTCTTT
CASSFSGRNTEAFF
>many|-|TRBJ2-5|TRBV12-3/TRBV12-4
TGTGCCAGCAGTTTAGCGCGGCTAGGGGATGTGGAGGAGACCCAGTACTTC
CASSLARLGDVEETQYF
>few|-|TRBJ1-1|TRBV4-3
TGCGCCAGCAGCCAGGGAGGGGGGGCGCTCGGTGACGCTTTCTTT
CASSQGGGALGDAFF
>-|TRBD2|TRBJ2-7|TRBV7-8
TGTGCCAGCAGCTCCGGGACCGGGGGGACCTACGAGCAGTACTTC
CASSSGTGGTYEQYF
>many|TRBD2|TRBJ2-1|TRBV5-1
TGCGCCAGCACCTCCAGCGGGGGGGCCAATGAGCAGTTCTTC
CASTSSGGANEQFF
>few|-|TRBJ1-2|TRBV20-1
TGCAGTGCCCCTCGGAAGGGGAGCTATGGCTACACCTTC
CSAPRKGSYGYTF
>many|-|TRBJ1-1|TRBV10-3
TGTGCCATCAGTGAGAGAGCGGACCCCACTGAAGCTTTCTTT
CAISERADPTEAFF
>-|TRBD1|TRBJ2-2|TRBV7-9
TGTGCCAGCAGCCCTTGGACAGGGGACACCGGGGAGCTGTTTTTT
CASSPWTGDTGELFF